The 24 T cell receptor beta chains presented below share a single source sample, sequenced in a study of blood T cell repertoires in COVID-19. Assay: immunoSEQ multiplex PCR; the TCRdb copy retains only in-frame clones and omits some. Here the sample spans nearly 200,000 clones, approximately 87% being singletons. The sequenced sample consisted of peripheral blood. Receptor source: a woman between 65 and 79 years old with acute or convalescent COVID-19.

The chain couples TRBV2 to TRBJ2-7; 7 nucleotides agree with TRBD1. The CDR3 length is 15 residues. Losses at the gene ends were 5 bases for V and 2 bases for J; bases not matched to a gene: 9. Germline lookup yields CDR1 SNHLY and CDR2 FYNNEI. The CDR3 nucleotides read TGTGCCAGCAGTCGCCTCCGGGACAGCACCTACGAGCAGTACTTC. Its protein product is CASSRLRDSTYEQYF.

This clone has just a few counts. V is TRBV7-2 and J is TRBJ1-1; D is uncertain. CDR1 and CDR2 from the germline V gene are SGHTA and FQGNSA. This CDR3 is built from 12 residues. V lost 1 base, J lost 11 bases, and 11 bases lay in between. The CDR3 here is CASSLGALVAFF. The CDR3, as DNA: TGTGCCAGCAGCTTAGGGGCCTTGGTGGCTTTCTTT. Variable domain in full (rest from reference TRBV7-2 and TRBJ1-1): GAGVSQSPSNKVTEKGKDVELRCDPISGHTALYWYRQSLGQGLEFLIYFQGNSAPDKSGLPSDRFSAERTGGSVSTLTIQRTQQEDSAVYLCASSLGALVAFFGQGTRLTVV.

The V gene is TRBV2, the J gene TRBJ2-7, with 10 bases fitting TRBD2. J gave up 10 bases and V 5 bases, and 11 bases lay outside the gene matches. Germline assignment: CDR1 SNHLY and CDR2 FYNNEI. The CDR3 extends over 14 amino acids. This CDR3 reads CASSLAGGLTRQYF. CDR3 DNA: TGTGCCAGCAGTTTAGCGGGAGGCCTTACCCGACAGTACTTC.

This chain connects TRBV9 to TRBJ1-1; maybe TRBD1 (5 bases). Per germline, CDR1 SGDLS and CDR2 YYNGEE. CDR3 length: 14 amino acids. Between the trimmed V and J ends, which lost 4 bases and 4 bases, there was a span of 14 bases. As DNA, the CDR3 is TGTGCCAGCAGCCTACAGGTGGGTGGCACTGAAGCTTTCTTT. Protein sequence: CASSLQVGGTEAFF. The entire variable domain, with the rest obtained from reference TRBV9 and TRBJ1-1, is as follows: DSGVTQTPKHLITATGQRVTLRCSPRSGDLSVYWYQQSLDQGLQFLIQYYNGEERAKGNILERFSAQQFPDLHSELNLSSLELGDSALYFCASSLQVGGTEAFFGQGTRLTVV.

CDR3 bases: TGTGCCAGCAGAACCGGGACAGGGACCGGGGAGCTGTTTTTT. Its protein is CASRTGTGTGELFF. The genes are TRBV6-5 and TRBJ2-2; 9 bases agree with TRBD1. J was trimmed by 5 bases and V by 6 bases; bases with no gene match: 4. The CDR3 has 14 amino acids. The V gene's germline CDR1 is MNHEY and CDR2 SVGAGI.

The sample holds one count of this clone. This chain joins TRBV7-2 and TRBJ1-2; D gene unclear. Germline V lookup: CDR1 SGHTA, CDR2 FQGNSA. The V end lost 1 base, the J end lost 2 bases, and 11 bases lay between the germline ends. The CDR3 runs to 15 residues. The CDR3 coding sequence is TGTGCCAGCAGCTTAGAGGCGGGAGCAAACTATGGCTACACCTTC. Amino acid sequence: CASSLEAGANYGYTF.

J is TRBJ1-4 and V is TRBV29-1; TRBD1 might be the D (6 bases). The V end lost 6 bases, the J end lost 7 bases, and 12 bases lay between the germline ends. The CDR3 loop spans 12 amino acids. The V gene's germline CDR1 is SQVTM and CDR2 ANQGSEA. The CDR3 here is CSVSPGAEKLFF. The CDR3 coding sequence is TGCAGCGTCTCTCCAGGGGCTGAAAAACTGTTTTTT.

The gene calls are TRBV3-1 (or the pseudogene TRBV3-2) and TRBJ1-2; 7 bases line up with TRBD1. This CDR3 has 15 residues. Germline lookup yields CDR1 LGHDT and CDR2 YNNKEL (reference sequence). Germline trimming cut 4 bases from V and 0 bases from J; bases unmatched to any gene: 5. In nucleotides, the CDR3 is TGTGCCAGCAGCCCCACGGGACAGTCTAACTATGGCTACACCTTC. Translating it yields CASSPTGQSNYGYTF.

This chain connects TRBV4-3 to TRBJ1-6; D is perhaps TRBD1 (5 bases). The CDR3 spans 15 residues. V lost 2 bases, J lost 4 bases, and 9 bases lay in between. CDR1 and CDR2 (germline): LGHNA, YSLEER. This CDR3 is CASSQRQSYNSPLHF. CDR3 nucleotide sequence: TGCGCCAGCAGCCAACGACAGTCATATAATTCACCCCTCCACTTT.

The V gene is TRBV10-3, the J gene TRBJ2-7, with D possibly being TRBD2 (5 bases). The V end lost 4 bases, the J end lost 6 bases, and 13 bases lay between the germline ends. The germline CDR1 and CDR2 sequences are ENHRY and SYGVKD. The CDR3 is 13 residues long. CDR3 protein: CAISALSEGEQYF. The CDR3 DNA sequence: TGTGCCATCAGTGCCCTTAGTGAGGGCGAGCAGTACTTC.

CDR3 residues: CASSYRTSRAYGYTF. The CDR3, as DNA: TGTGCCAGCAGTTATAGGACGTCGCGGGCCTATGGCTACACCTTC. The chain couples TRBV6-5 to TRBJ1-2; D ambiguous. Trimming took off 3 bases at V and 4 bases at J, with 15 bases between the two ends. The CDR3 runs 15 residues. Looked up from germline, CDR1 is MNHEY and CDR2 is SVGAGI.

V gene TRBV7-3 combines with J gene TRBJ2-1, with 11 bases aligning to TRBD2. This CDR3 comprises 16 residues. CDR1 and CDR2 (germline): SGHTA, FQGTGA. With 5 bases clipped from V and 4 bases from J, the junction kept 7 bases outside the gene matches. The CDR3 region has the DNA TGTGCCAGCAGCCCCCAAGGGACTAGCGGATACAATGAGCAGTTCTTC. Protein product: CASSPQGTSGYNEQFF.

The genes are TRBV5-1 and TRBJ2-5, with TRBD1 matching over 9 bases. CDR1 and CDR2 from the germline V gene are SGHRS and YFSETQ. CDR3 length: 15 residues. V trimming: 0 bases; J trimming: 5 bases; junction bases outside the gene matches: 5. The CDR3 spells CASSLGDRAEETQYF. CDR3 bases: TGCGCCAGCAGCTTGGGGGACAGGGCGGAGGAGACCCAGTACTTC.

This clone was seen only once. This rearrangement joins TRBV9 to TRBJ2-5; 9 nucleotides align to TRBD2. The CDR3 totals 17 residues. J was trimmed by 2 bases and V by 2 bases; bases with no gene match: 10. Per the germline V gene, CDR1 is SGDLS and CDR2 is YYNGEE. The CDR3 coding sequence is TGTGCCAGCAGCGTCGGGCTAGCGGGGAGGGGGCAAGAGACCCAGTACTTC. It encodes CASSVGLAGRGQETQYF.

CDR3 nucleotides: TGTGCCAGCTCACCGCAGGGGCGTGAGGCAGGTGAGCAGTTCTTC. Translation: CASSPQGREAGEQFF. V gene TRBV18 combines with J gene TRBJ2-1; a possible D gene is TRBD1 (6 bases). V lost 3 bases to trimming and J lost 9 bases, with 18 bases between them. This CDR3 comprises 15 residues. The germline V gene has CDR1 KGHSH and CDR2 LQKENI.

This chain joins TRBV11-2 and TRBJ2-1; 9 positions match TRBD2. CDR1 is SGHAT and CDR2 is FQNNGV in the germline V gene. The CDR3 runs to 13 residues. Trimming cost V 5 bases and J 11 bases; bases outside gene matches: 7. The CDR3 DNA reads TGTGCCAGCAGCCCCGGGCTAGCGGGGAAGCAGTTCTTC. This encodes CASSPGLAGKQFF.

This clone was counted only a few times. J is TRBJ1-4 and V is TRBV7-9, with 8 bases lining up with TRBD1. Germline V gene sequence: CDR1 SEHNR, CDR2 FQNEAQ (reference sequence). This CDR3 has 16 amino acids. V dropped 5 bases and J dropped 7; count of bases not matched to a gene: 12. Here the CDR3 DNA reads TGTGCCAGCAGCGCCCGCGGACAGGGAGCTAGTGAAAAACTGTTTTTT. It yields the protein CASSARGQGASEKLFF. Full variable domain (outside the CDR3, taken from reference TRBV7-9 and TRBJ1-4): DTGVSQNPRHKITKRGQNVTFRCDPISEHNRLYWYRQTLGQGPEFLTYFQNEAQLEKSRLLSDRFSAERPKGSFSTLEIQRTEQGDSAMYLCASSARGQGASEKLFFGSGTQLSVL.

The sample holds one count of this clone. The V call is TRBV7-9, the J call TRBJ2-3; 9 bases are a match to TRBD1. The CDR3 contains 14 residues. The germline V gene has CDR1 SEHNR and CDR2 FQNEAQ (reference sequence). V lost 2 bases and J lost 6; bases outside the gene matches: 3. This CDR3 is CASSLTQGADTQYF. The CDR3 nucleotides read TGTGCCAGCAGCTTAACACAGGGGGCGGATACGCAGTATTTT.

CDR3 nucleotides: TGTGCCAGCAGTTCTTGGACAGGGGGTGCCTACGAGCAGTACTTC. It yields the protein CASSSWTGGAYEQYF. This chain joins TRBV28 and TRBJ2-7; TRBD1 agrees at 10 bases. The CDR3 covers 15 residues. The germline V gene encodes CDR1 MDHEN and CDR2 SYDVKM. After removal of 4 bases from V and 2 bases from J, the junction contained 5 bases not matched to a gene.

A single count supports this clone. The J gene is TRBJ1-1, the V gene TRBV6-5; maybe TRBD1 (5 bases). Trimming took 6 bases from V and 2 from J, leaving 10 bases between them. The CDR3 loop spans 13 amino acids. Germline V gene lookup returns CDR1 MNHEY and CDR2 SVGAGI. The DNA of the CDR3 is TGTGCCAGCAGCCTTGACAGAAACACTGAAGCTTTCTTT. It codes for CASSLDRNTEAFF.

This chain joins TRBV9 and TRBJ2-2; D is ambiguous. Germline-derived CDR1 and CDR2 are SGDLS and YYNGEE. The germline V and J ends were trimmed by 6 bases and 5 bases, with 11 bases remaining between them. CDR3 size: 13 residues. The CDR3 region has the DNA TGTGCCAGCAAAGCAGGCGAAACCGGGGAGCTGTTTTTT. Protein: CASKAGETGELFF.

The rearrangement joins TRBV27 to TRBJ1-6; 7 bases map to TRBD1. Germline values: CDR1 MNHEY, CDR2 SMNVEV (reference sequence). V gave up 5 bases and J gave up 2 bases; unmatched junction bases: 3. This CDR3 contains 15 residues. The CDR3 loop reads CASSVGGTYNSPLHF. DNA of the CDR3: TGTGCCAGCAGTGTAGGGGGCACCTATAATTCACCCCTCCACTTT.

The chain carries TRBV28 and TRBJ1-6; the match to TRBD1 covers 9 bases. From germline, CDR1 is MDHEN and CDR2 SYDVKM. The ends lost 6 bases at V and 7 bases at J; junction bases unmatched: 4. This CDR3 has 14 residues. The CDR3 region has the DNA TGTGCCAGCAGGACAGACAGGGGGAATTCACCCCTCCACTTT. It specifies CASRTDRGNSPLHF.

This clone appeared once. This chain connects TRBV5-1 to TRBJ2-7; TRBD1 agrees at 7 bases. The ends lost 0 bases at V and 2 bases at J; junction bases unmatched: 8. The CDR3 is 16 amino acids. Per germline, CDR1 SGHRS and CDR2 YFSETQ. CDR3 sequence: CASSLVVGTATYEQYF. Here the CDR3 DNA reads TGCGCCAGCAGCTTGGTCGTCGGGACAGCGACCTACGAGCAGTACTTC.